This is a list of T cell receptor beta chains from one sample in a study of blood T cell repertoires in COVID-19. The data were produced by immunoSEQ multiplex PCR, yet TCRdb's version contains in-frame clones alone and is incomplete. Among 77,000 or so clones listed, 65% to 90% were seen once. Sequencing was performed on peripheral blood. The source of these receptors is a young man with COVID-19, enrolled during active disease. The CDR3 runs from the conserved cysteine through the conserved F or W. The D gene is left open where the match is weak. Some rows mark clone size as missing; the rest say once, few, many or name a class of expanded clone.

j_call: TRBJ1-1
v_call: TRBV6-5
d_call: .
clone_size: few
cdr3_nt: TGTGCCAGCATCCTAGACAGAATGAACACTGAAGCTTTCTTT
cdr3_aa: CASILDRMNTEAFF

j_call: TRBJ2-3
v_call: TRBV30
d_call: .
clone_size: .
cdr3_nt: TGTGCCTGGGACCGGGACAACACAGATACGCAGTATTTT
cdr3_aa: CAWDRDNTDTQYF

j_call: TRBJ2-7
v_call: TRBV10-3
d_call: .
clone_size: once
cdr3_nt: TGTGCCATCAGTGAGTCACTCTCCCTACGACAGATTCGGGAGCAGTACTTC
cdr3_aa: CAISESLSLRQIREQYF

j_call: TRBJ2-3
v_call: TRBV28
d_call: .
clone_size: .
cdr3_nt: TGTGCCAGCAGTTATTCTAGCACAGATACGCAGTATTTT
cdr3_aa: CASSYSSTDTQYF

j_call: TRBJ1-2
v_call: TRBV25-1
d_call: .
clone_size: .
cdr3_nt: TGTGCCAGCAGTGATCAGGGCTATGGCTACACCTTC
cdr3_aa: CASSDQGYGYTF

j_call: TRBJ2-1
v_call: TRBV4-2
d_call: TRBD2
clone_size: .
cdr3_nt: TGTGCCAGCAGCCGGGGGGGGAAAAATGCCTACAATGAGCAGTTCTTC
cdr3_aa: CASSRGGKNAYNEQFF

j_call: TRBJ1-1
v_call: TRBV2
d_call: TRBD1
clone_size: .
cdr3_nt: TGTGCCAGCAGGGTGACAGGGGGCATCACTGAAGCTTTCTTT
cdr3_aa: CASRVTGGITEAFF

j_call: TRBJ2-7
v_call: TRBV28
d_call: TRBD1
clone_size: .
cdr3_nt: TGTGCCAGCAGTATGGACAGGTCCGCCTACGAGCAGTACTTC
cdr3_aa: CASSMDRSAYEQYF

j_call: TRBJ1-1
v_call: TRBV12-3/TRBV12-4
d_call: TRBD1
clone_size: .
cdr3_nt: TGTGCCAGCAACCAAGACAGGGGAACTGAAGCTTTCTTT
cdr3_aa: CASNQDRGTEAFF

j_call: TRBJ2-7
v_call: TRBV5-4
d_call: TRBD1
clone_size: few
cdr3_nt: TGTGCCAGCAGCCAGCAGGACAGGGCCTCCTACGAGCAGTACTTC
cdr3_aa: CASSQQDRASYEQYF

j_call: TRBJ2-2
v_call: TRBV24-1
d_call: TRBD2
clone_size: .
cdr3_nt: TGTGCCACCAGTGCCTTGGGACTAGCGGGAGGAGGGGAGCTGTTTTTT
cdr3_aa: CATSALGLAGGGELFF

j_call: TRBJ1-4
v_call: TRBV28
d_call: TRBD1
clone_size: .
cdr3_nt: TGTGCCAGCAGTCCGGCGACGGGACAGGCGGATCATGAAAAACTGTTTTTT
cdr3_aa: CASSPATGQADHEKLFF

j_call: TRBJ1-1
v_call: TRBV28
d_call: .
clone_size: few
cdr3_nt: TGTGCCAGCAGTTTACGGTCTGAAGCTTTCTTT
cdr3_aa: CASSLRSEAFF

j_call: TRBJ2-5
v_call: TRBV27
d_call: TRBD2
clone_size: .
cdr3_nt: TGTGCCAGCAGTTCTGGCTCCGGGACTAGGAGCGCGACCCAGTACTTC
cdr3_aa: CASSSGSGTRSATQYF

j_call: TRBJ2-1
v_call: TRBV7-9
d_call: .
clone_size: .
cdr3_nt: TGTGCCAGCAGCTTAGGCAGCTCCTACAATGAGCAGTTCTTC
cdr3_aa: CASSLGSSYNEQFF

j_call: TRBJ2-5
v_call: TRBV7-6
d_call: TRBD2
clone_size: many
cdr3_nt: TGTGCCAGCAGCCCCGGTGAGCGGGACGAAGAGACCCAGTACTTC
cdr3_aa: CASSPGERDEETQYF

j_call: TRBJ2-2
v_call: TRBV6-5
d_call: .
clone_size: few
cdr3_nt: TGTGCCAGCAGCTTCGAAACGGGAGTGACCGGGGAGCTGTTTTTT
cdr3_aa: CASSFETGVTGELFF

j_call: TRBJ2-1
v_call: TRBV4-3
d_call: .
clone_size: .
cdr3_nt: TGCGCCAGCAGCCAAGACGCAGGGTCAGTTGGCCAGTTCTTC
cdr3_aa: CASSQDAGSVGQFF

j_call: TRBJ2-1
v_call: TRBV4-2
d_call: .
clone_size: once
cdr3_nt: TGTGCCAGCAGCCAAGATAATGGGAGTGAGCAGTTCTTC
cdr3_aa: CASSQDNGSEQFF

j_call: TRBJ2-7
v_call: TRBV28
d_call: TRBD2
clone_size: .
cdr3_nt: TGTGCCAGCAGCCGGACTAGCGGCTCCTACGAGCAGTACTTC
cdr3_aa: CASSRTSGSYEQYF

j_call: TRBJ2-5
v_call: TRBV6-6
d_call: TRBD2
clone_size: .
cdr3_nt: TGTGCCAGCGGGCTAGCGGGAGGGGAGACCCAGTACTTC
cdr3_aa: CASGLAGGETQYF

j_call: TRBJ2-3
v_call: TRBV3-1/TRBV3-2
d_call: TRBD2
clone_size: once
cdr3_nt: TGTGCCAGCAGCTCCGGACTAGCGGGAGGTGGGGATACGCAGTATTTT
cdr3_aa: CASSSGLAGGGDTQYF

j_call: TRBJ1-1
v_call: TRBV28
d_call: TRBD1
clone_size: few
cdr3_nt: TGTGCCAGCAGACATCAGGGACAGGGGGTGACTGAAGCTTTCTTT
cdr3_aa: CASRHQGQGVTEAFF

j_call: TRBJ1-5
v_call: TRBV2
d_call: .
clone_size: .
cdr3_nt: TGTGCCAGTAGACAGAGTGGCTCCGATCAGCCCCAGCATTTT
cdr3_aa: CASRQSGSDQPQHF

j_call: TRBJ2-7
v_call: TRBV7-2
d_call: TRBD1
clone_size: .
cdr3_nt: TGTGCCAGCAGCTTTCTGACAGGGGCCCTAGAGCAGTACTTC
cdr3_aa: CASSFLTGALEQYF

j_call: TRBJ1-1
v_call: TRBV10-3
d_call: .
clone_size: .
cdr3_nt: TGTGCCATCAGTGAAAGACCCCGCGAGGGCACTGAAGCTTTCTTT
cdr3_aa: CAISERPREGTEAFF

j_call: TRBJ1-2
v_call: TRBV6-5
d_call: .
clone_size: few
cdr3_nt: TGTGCCAGCAGTTACTCGGGTTCCGAGGCTAACTATGGCTACACCTTC
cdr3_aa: CASSYSGSEANYGYTF

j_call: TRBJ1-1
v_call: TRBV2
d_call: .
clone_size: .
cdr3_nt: TGTGCCAGCAAGCGACAGGAGAACACTGAAGCTTTCTTT
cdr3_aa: CASKRQENTEAFF

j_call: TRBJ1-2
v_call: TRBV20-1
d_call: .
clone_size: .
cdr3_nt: TGCAGTGCTAGCCGCGGACTGGCTAACACCTTC
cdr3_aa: CSASRGLANTF

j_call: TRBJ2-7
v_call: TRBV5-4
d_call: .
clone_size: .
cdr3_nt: TGTGCCAGCAGCTTGGACAGGGCAAGCTACGAGCAGTACTTC
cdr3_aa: CASSLDRASYEQYF

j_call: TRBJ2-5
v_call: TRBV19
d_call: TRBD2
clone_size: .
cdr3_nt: TGTGCCAGTAGAAGTGTCACTAGCGGGAGCCAAGAGACCCAGTACTTC
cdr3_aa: CASRSVTSGSQETQYF

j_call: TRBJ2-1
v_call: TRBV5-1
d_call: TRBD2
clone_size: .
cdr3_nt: TGCGCCAGCAGCTTGGCAGGCGGGAGCCGCGGTGAGCAGTTCTTC
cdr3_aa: CASSLAGGSRGEQFF

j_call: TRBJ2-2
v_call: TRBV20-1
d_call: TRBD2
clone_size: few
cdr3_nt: TGCAGTGCTAGTACTAGCGGGAGGCGTCCCGGGGAGCTGTTTTTT
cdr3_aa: CSASTSGRRPGELFF

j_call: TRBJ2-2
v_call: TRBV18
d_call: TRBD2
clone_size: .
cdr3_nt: TGTGCCAGCTCACCAAACAGCGGGAGGGCCAGAGGGGAGCTGTTTTTT
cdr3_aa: CASSPNSGRARGELFF

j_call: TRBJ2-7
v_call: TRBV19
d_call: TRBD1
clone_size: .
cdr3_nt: TGTGCCAGTAGTATGACAGGGATCGCCTACGAGCAGTACTTC
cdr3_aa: CASSMTGIAYEQYF

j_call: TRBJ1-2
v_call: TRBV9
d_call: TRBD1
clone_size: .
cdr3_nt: TGTGCCAGCAGCGTGACCCGGGACAGGGAGGTGGCTGATGGCTACACCTTC
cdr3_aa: CASSVTRDREVADGYTF

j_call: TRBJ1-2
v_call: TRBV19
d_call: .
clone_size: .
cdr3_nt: TGTGCCAGTATCGGCAGACTTCAATATGGCTACACCTTC
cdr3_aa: CASIGRLQYGYTF

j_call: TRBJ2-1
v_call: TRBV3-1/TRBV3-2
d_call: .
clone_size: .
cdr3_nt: TGTGCCAGCAGCCAAATGCGGGGCTCCTACAATGAGCAGTTCTTC
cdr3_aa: CASSQMRGSYNEQFF

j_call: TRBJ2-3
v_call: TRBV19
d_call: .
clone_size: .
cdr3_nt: TGTGCCAGTAGCTTATCCACAGATACGCAGTATTTT
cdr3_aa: CASSLSTDTQYF

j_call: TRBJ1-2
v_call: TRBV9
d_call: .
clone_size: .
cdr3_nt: TGTGCCAGCCAGGGAAATGGCTACACCTTC
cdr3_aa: CASQGNGYTF

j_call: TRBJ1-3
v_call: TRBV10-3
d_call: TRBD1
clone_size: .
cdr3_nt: TGTGCCACCGTCCCTAACCGGGACAGGGTATCCCTCTCTGGAAACACCATATATTTT
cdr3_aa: CATVPNRDRVSLSGNTIYF

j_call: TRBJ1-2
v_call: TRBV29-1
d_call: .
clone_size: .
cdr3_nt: TGCAGCGCCGCACTACCCGCCTCTCAGCCGAGCGGCTACACCTTC
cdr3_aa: CSAALPASQPSGYTF

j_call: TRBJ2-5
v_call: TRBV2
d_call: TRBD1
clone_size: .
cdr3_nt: TGTGCCAGCAGCGGACAGGGCCAAGAGACCCAGTACTTC
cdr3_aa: CASSGQGQETQYF

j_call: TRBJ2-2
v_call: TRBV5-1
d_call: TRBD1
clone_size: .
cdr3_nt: TGCGCCAGCAGCGTTAACGGACAGGGGAACACCGGGGAGCTGTTTTTT
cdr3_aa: CASSVNGQGNTGELFF

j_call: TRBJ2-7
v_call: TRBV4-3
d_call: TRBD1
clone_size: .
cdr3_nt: TGCGCCAGCAGCCAAACCCGGGACAGTTACTCCTACGAGCAGTACTTC
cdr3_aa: CASSQTRDSYSYEQYF

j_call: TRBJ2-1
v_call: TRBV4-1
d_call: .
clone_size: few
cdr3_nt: TGCGCCAGCAGCCAGAGCGGCTCCTACAATGAGCAGTTCTTC
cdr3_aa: CASSQSGSYNEQFF

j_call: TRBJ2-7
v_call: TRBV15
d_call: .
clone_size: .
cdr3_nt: TGTGCCACCAGCAGAGATCGGCGGGGGCCCATCTTCTACGAGCAGTACTTC
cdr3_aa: CATSRDRRGPIFYEQYF

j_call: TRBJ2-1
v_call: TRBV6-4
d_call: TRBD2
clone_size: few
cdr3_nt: TGTGCCAGCAGTGACTCTAGCGGGTCCTACAATGAGCAGTTCTTC
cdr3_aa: CASSDSSGSYNEQFF

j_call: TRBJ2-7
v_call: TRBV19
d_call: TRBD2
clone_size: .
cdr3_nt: TGTGCCAGTAGCCCGAGCGGGAGGGCAAACGAGCAGTACTTC
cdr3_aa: CASSPSGRANEQYF

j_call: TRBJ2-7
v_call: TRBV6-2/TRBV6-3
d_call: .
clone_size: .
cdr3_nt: TGTGCCAGCAGTTACTCATCAGACAGCGTCACGGAGCAGTACTTC
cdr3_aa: CASSYSSDSVTEQYF

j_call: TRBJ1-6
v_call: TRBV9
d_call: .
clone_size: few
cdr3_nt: TGTGCCAGCAGCGTAGGTTGGGGGGTTAATTCACCCCTCCACTTT
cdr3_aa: CASSVGWGVNSPLHF

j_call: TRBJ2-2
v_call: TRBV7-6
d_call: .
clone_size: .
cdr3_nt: TGTGCCAGCAGACCTACAGGGCTATTCACCGGGGAGCTGTTTTTT
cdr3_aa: CASRPTGLFTGELFF